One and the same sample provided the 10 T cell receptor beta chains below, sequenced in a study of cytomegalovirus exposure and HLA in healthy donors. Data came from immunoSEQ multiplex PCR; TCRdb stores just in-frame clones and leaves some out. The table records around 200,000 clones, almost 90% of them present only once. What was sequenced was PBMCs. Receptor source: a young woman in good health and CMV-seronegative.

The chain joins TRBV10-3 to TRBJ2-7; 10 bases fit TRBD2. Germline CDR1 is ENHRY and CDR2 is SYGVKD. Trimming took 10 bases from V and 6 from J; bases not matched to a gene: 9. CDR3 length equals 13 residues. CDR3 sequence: CATLAGEGREQYF. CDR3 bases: TGTGCCACCCTAGCGGGAGAGGGGCGCGAGCAGTACTTC.

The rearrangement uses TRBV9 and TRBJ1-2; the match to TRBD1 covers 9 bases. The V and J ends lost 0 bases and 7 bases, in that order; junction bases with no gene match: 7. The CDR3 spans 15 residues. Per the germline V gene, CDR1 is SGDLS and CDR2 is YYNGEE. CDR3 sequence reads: CASSVGGQGSGGYTF. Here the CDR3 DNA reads TGTGCCAGCAGCGTAGGGGGACAGGGTTCCGGTGGCTACACCTTC.

CDR3 residues: CASSQDQREGGYEQYF. The CDR3 nucleotides are TGTGCCAGCAGCCAAGATCAACGGGAGGGAGGTTACGAGCAGTACTTC. This rearrangement joins TRBV4-2 to TRBJ2-7; 8 positions match TRBD2. This CDR3 comprises 16 residues. The V segment lost 0 bases and the J segment 4 bases; nucleotides outside the gene matches: 8. From germline, CDR1 is LGHNA and CDR2 YNFKEQ.

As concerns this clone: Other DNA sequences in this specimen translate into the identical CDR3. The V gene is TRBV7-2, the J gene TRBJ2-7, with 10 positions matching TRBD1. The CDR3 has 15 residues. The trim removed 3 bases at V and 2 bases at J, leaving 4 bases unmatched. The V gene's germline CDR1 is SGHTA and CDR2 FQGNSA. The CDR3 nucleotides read TGTGCCAGCAGCTTCCGGACAGGGGGACCCTACGAGCAGTACTTC. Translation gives CASSFRTGGPYEQYF. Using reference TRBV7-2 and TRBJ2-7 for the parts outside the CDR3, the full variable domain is GAGVSQSPSNKVTEKGKDVELRCDPISGHTALYWYRQSLGQGLEFLIYFQGNSAPDKSGLPSDRFSAERTGGSVSTLTIQRTQQEDSAVYLCASSFRTGGPYEQYFGPGTRLTVT.

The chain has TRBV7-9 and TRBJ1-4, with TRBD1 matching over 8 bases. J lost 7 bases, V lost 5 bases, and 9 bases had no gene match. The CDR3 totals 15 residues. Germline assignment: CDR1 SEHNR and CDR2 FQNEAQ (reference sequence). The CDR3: CASSTHRGRIEKLFF. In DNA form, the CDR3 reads TGTGCCAGCAGCACCCACAGGGGGAGAATTGAAAAACTGTTTTTT.

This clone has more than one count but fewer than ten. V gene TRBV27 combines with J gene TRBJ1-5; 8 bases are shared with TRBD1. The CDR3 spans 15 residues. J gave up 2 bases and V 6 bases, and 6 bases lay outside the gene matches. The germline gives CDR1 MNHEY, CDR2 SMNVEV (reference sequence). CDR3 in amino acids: CASRSGGAGNQPQHF. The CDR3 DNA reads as TGTGCCAGCAGGTCAGGGGGCGCGGGCAATCAGCCCCAGCATTTT.

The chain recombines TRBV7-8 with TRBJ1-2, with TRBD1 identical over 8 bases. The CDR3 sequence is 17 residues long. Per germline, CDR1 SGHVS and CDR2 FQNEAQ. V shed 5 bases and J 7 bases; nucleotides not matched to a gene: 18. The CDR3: CASSQTPGTRQGFGYTF. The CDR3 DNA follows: TGTGCCAGCAGCCAAACGCCGGGGACGCGACAGGGGTTTGGCTACACCTTC.

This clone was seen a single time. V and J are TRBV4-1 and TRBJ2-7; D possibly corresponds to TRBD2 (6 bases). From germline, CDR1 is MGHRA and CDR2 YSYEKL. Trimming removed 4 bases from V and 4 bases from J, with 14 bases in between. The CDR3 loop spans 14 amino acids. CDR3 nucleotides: TGCGCCAGCAGCCCAAATGAACGGGAGTACGAGCAGTACTTC. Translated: CASSPNEREYEQYF.

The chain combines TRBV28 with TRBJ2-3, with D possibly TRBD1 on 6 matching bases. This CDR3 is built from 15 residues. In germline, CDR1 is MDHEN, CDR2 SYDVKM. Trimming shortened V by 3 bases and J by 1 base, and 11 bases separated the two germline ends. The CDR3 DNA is TGTGCCAGCAGTTTCACCAGGGGTCGCACAGATACGCAGTATTTT. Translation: CASSFTRGRTDTQYF. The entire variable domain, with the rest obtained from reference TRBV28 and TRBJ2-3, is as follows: DVKVTQSSRYLVKRTGEKVFLECVQDMDHENMFWYRQDPGLGLRLIYFSYDVKMKEKGDIPEGYSVSREKKERFSLILESASTNQTSMYLCASSFTRGRTDTQYFGPGTRLTVL.

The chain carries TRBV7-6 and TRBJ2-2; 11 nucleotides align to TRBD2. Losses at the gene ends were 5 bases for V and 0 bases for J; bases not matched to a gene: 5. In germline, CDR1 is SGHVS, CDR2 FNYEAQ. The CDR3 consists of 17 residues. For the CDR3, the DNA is TGTGCCAGCAGCCACAGACTAGCGGGACCGAACACCGGGGAGCTGTTTTTT. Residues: CASSHRLAGPNTGELFF.